Sequencing of this TCR beta chain was carried out in a study of spatial heterogeneity in lung cancer. For the study at large: The study consistently detected more beta-chain than alpha-chain sequences.

A few counts support this clonotype. Germline loops: CDR1 DFQATT, CDR2 SNEGSKA (reference sequence). This CDR3 contains 13 residues. Between the trimmed V and J ends, which lost 6 bases and 1 base, there was a span of 10 bases. TCRdb processed the 5' RACE reads anew with MiXCR; each CDR3 protein has one entry. The sample consists of tens of thousands of distinct CDR3 sequences, less than 20% of them appearing once. Noted time point: blood at routine non-recurrence follow-up after resection. Whole RNA from tumor, nontumor lung or frozen PBMC was sequenced unsorted. The sequenced sample was PBMCs, obtained at follow-up. The chain joins TRBV20-1 to TRBJ2-4; D is uncertain. The sequence derives from a male donor with early-stage non-small cell lung cancer. The CDR3 DNA reads TGCAGTGCCCGCTCGATGGCCAAAAACATTCAGTACTTC. It translates to CSARSMAKNIQYF.